This T cell receptor beta chain was obtained from a study of T cells in Graves' hyperthyroidism and ophthalmopathy. Study details: At the time of initial diagnosis and before any treatment, peripheral blood was collected.

This clonotype showed up many times. The antigen is undetermined. Individuals with ophthalmopathy presented a Clinical Activity Score of at least 3, a NOSPECS grade of at least 4 and a duration under 3 months. Overall study findings and caveats: Blood also contained most expanded thyroid clonotypes above 0.001. Ophthalmopathy was model-predicted a median around 6.7 months pre-onset.

Amplified TCR beta CDR3 regions derived from RNA transcripts. Carried out on the TCR CDR3, a first-round RT-PCR used the HTBI primer set. TCRdb reprocessed the multiplex PCR reads via MiXCR and lists one record per CDR3 protein. The sample contains fewer than 350,000 distinct CDR3 sequences, 15% to 20% of which appear only once. This CDR3 has 16 residues. Germline V gene lookup returns CDR1 SGHRS and CDR2 YFSETQ. The V end lost 6 bases, the J end lost 3 bases, and 22 bases lay between the germline ends. The chain joins TRBV5-1 to TRBJ2-7, with a possible D match to TRBD2 (5 bases). Sequenced input: blood. The clonotype originates from a woman aged 40 to 50 with Graves' ophthalmopathy. The CDR3 DNA reads TGCGCCAGCACCCCAACAGTAGACCTCGGGAACTACGAGCAGTACTTC. Its translation is CASTPTVDLGNYEQYF.